Below, one T cell receptor (beta chain) is given with its context. Its specificity is unknown. The source of the sample is a study of PD-L1 blockade in urothelial cancer. Study-wide background: Samples of blood were analyzed 3 weeks (second dose) and 6 weeks after treatment start. Each blood sample yielded a median of about 130,000 T cells. Study-wide points: Enhanced expansion of tumor-associated blood clones at 3 weeks characterized durable-benefit patients.

Sequencing used immunoSEQ multiplex PCR; TCRdb keeps in-frame clones, though not all of them. Of about 71,000 clones detected, roughly nine tenths appear once; the ten largest clones hold 3.4%. V shed 1 base and J shed 0 bases, with 8 bases lying between them. The germline gives CDR1 SGHVS, CDR2 FNYEAQ. This CDR3 is built from 15 residues. The chain links TRBV7-6 to TRBJ2-3; possible D gene TRBD2, 6 bases. The receptor's source is a man aged 55 to 70 with urothelial cancer. The sample was PBMCs, taken around atezolizumab (anti-PD-L1) treatment. The CDR3: CASSLGGVSTDTQYF. CDR3 DNA: TGTGCCAGCAGCTTAGGCGGGGTTAGCACAGATACGCAGTATTTT.